Listed here are 20 T cell receptor beta chains from one sample, sequenced in a study of blood T cell repertoires in COVID-19. Sequencing was performed with immunoSEQ multiplex PCR; in TCRdb, only in-frame clones are kept and a portion is missing. The table lists about 15,000 clones, around 77% of them singletons. Specimen: peripheral blood. The receptors originated from a human donor in a cohort sampled during active COVID-19.

This clone was observed a few times. This chain uses TRBV23-1 with TRBJ1-5; TRBD1 is a possible D gene (6 bases). TRBV23-1 is reported as an ORF; its role is uncertain. V was shortened by 6 bases and J by 2 bases, with 14 bases between the two germline ends. The CDR3 covers 15 residues. The CDR3 region has the DNA TGCGCCAGCAGCATCAGGGGATTTGGCAATCAGCCCCAGCATTTT. It specifies CASSIRGFGNQPQHF.

The chain links TRBV5-1 to TRBJ2-3, with no clear D. In germline, CDR1 is SGHRS, CDR2 YFSETQ. There are 17 residues in the CDR3. V dropped 0 bases and J dropped 2 bases, with 16 bases sitting between them. DNA for the CDR3: TGCGCCAGCAGCTTGGGTCAAGGAGTGACTTCCACAGATACGCAGTATTTT. This codes for CASSLGQGVTSTDTQYF.

This clone has just a few counts. This rearrangement joins TRBV19 to TRBJ2-4, with 7 bases identical to TRBD1. CDR1 LNHDA and CDR2 SQIVND come from the germline V gene (reference sequence). Trimming at V came to 5 bases and at J to 0 bases, leaving 4 bases not matched to a gene. The CDR3 spans 15 residues. CDR3: CASSEGQKAKNIQYF. CDR3 DNA sequence: TGTGCCAGTAGTGAGGGACAGAAAGCCAAAAACATTCAGTACTTC.

This clone turned up a few times. This chain uses TRBV5-4 with TRBJ1-2; perhaps TRBD1 as D (6 bases). Germline CDR1 is SGHNT and CDR2 is YYREEE (reference sequence). The length of the CDR3 is 14 residues. Trimming pared 4 bases from V and 4 bases from J, leaving 14 bases between. This CDR3 is CASSPGGPGYGYTF. The CDR3 DNA sequence: TGTGCCAGCAGCCCGGGGGGGCCGGGCTATGGCTACACCTTC.

CDR3 nucleotide sequence: TGTGCCAGCTCACAGGACCTTTATCAGCCCCAGCATTTT. It translates to CASSQDLYQPQHF. This chain links TRBV2 with TRBJ1-5, with D possibly being TRBD1 (5 bases). The V end was cut by 8 bases, the J end by 5 bases, with 13 bases between. This CDR3 is built from 13 residues. Germline values: CDR1 SNHLY, CDR2 FYNNEI.

V and J are TRBV6-6 and TRBJ2-1; TRBD2 aligns across 9 bases. V gave up 5 bases and J gave up 6 bases; unmatched junction bases: 20. The CDR3 sequence is 19 residues long. Looked up from germline, CDR1 is MNHNY and CDR2 is SVGAGI (reference sequence). This chain's CDR3 is CASSPDCSAGGPGCNEQFF. Here the CDR3 DNA reads TGTGCCAGCAGTCCTGACTGCTCAGCGGGGGGCCCTGGGTGCAATGAGCAGTTCTTC.

This chain uses TRBV11-3 with TRBJ2-3, with 7 bases lining up with TRBD1. CDR1 is SGHNT and CDR2 is YENEEA in the germline V gene. The ends lost 1 base at V and 0 bases at J; junction bases unmatched: 4. This CDR3 spans 16 amino acids. CDR3 residues: CASSLGGTASTDTQYF. CDR3 sequence (DNA): TGTGCCAGCAGCTTAGGTGGGACAGCTAGCACAGATACGCAGTATTTT.

The V and J genes are TRBV15 and TRBJ2-3, with D tentatively TRBD2 (5 bases). V was pared by 0 bases and J by 0 bases, with 16 bases between. Germline V gene lookup returns CDR1 LNHNV and CDR2 YYDKDF (reference sequence). This CDR3 has 18 residues. The CDR3 spells CATSRDLREYSSTDTQYF. Written as DNA, the CDR3 is TGTGCCACCAGCAGAGATCTACGGGAATATAGTAGCACAGATACGCAGTATTTT.

This rearrangement joins TRBV5-5 to TRBJ2-7; the match to TRBD2 covers 7 bases. J gave up 12 bases and V 0 bases, and 9 bases lay outside the gene matches. Germline lookup yields CDR1 SGHKS and CDR2 YYEKEE (reference sequence). The CDR3 is 13 residues long. CDR3 amino acids: CASSLGEAGVAYF. The CDR3 coding sequence is TGTGCCAGCAGCTTGGGAGAGGCGGGAGTCGCGTACTTC.

The chain carries TRBV15 and TRBJ2-2, with D hard to call. The V gene's germline CDR1 is LNHNV and CDR2 YYDKDF (reference sequence). V gave up 5 bases and J gave up 4 bases, with 14 bases separating them. CDR3 length equals 15 residues. CDR3: CATSPATRGTGELFF. For the CDR3, the DNA is TGTGCCACCAGCCCAGCAACGAGAGGCACCGGGGAGCTGTTTTTT.

The CDR3 here is CASSPQGASGRSGTGELFF. CDR3 DNA: TGCGCCAGCAGCCCCCAGGGGGCTAGCGGGAGATCGGGCACCGGGGAGCTGTTTTTT. This chain connects TRBV4-3 to TRBJ2-2; 10 nucleotides agree with TRBD2. CDR3 length: 19 residues. Germline V gene sequence: CDR1 LGHNA, CDR2 YSLEER. Trimming cost V 4 bases and J 4 bases; bases outside gene matches: 15.

The CDR3, as DNA: TGCGCCAGCAGTTACGACACCACTAACTATGGCTACACCTTC. It translates to CASSYDTTNYGYTF. The chain has TRBV5-1 and TRBJ1-2; D not certain. V shed 5 bases and J shed 0 bases, with 11 bases lying between them. Germline-derived CDR1 and CDR2 are SGHRS and YFSETQ. The CDR3 is 14 residues long. Drawing the rest from reference TRBV5-1 and TRBJ1-2, the complete variable domain is KAGVTQTPRYLIKTRGQQVTLSCSPISGHRSVSWYQQTPGQGLQFLFEYFSETQRNKGNFPGRFSGRQFSNSRSEMNVSTLELGDSALYLCASSYDTTNYGYTFGSGTRLTVV.

This sequence joins TRBV2 and TRBJ2-7; D is perhaps TRBD2 (5 bases). The CDR3 is 13 residues long. Germline CDR1 SNHLY, CDR2 FYNNEI. V was clipped by 5 bases and J by 11 bases, with 19 bases between them. In nucleotides, the CDR3 is TGTGCCAGCAGTTATGACAACTCCCCCGGGGAGTACTTC. Protein product: CASSYDNSPGEYF.

The V gene is TRBV29-1, the J gene TRBJ2-3, with D perhaps matching TRBD1 (6 bases). Germline loops: CDR1 SQVTM, CDR2 ANQGSEA. The CDR3 runs 11 residues. Trimming removed 0 bases from V and 11 bases from J, with 9 bases in between. In DNA form, the CDR3 reads TGCAGCGTTGAAGACGTGGACAGGCAGTATTTT. Residues: CSVEDVDRQYF.

The rearrangement joins TRBV27 to TRBJ2-1; TRBD2 aligns across 13 bases. The germline V gene has CDR1 MNHEY and CDR2 SMNVEV (reference sequence). This CDR3 spans 19 amino acids. With V trimmed by 3 bases and J by 0 bases, 8 bases remained unmatched. The CDR3 here is CASSFLGLAGTSSYNEQFF. CDR3 nucleotide sequence: TGTGCCAGCAGTTTCCTGGGACTAGCGGGAACCAGCTCCTACAATGAGCAGTTCTTC.

V is TRBV2 and J is TRBJ1-2, with unresolved D. V was trimmed by 0 bases and J by 8 bases, leaving 4 bases between them. Germline V gives CDR1 SNHLY, CDR2 FYNNEI. The CDR3 has 11 residues. In nucleotides, the CDR3 is TGTGCCAGCAGTGAAGCCCAAGGCTACACCTTC. Protein sequence: CASSEAQGYTF.

This clone occurred a few times. This chain connects TRBV29-1 to TRBJ2-5; TRBD1 matches 7 bases. Trimming took 7 bases from V and 5 from J; bases not matched to a gene: 7. Looked up from germline, CDR1 is SQVTM and CDR2 is ANQGSEA. The CDR3 is made up of 12 amino acids. The CDR3: CSANRGLETQYF. The CDR3 DNA is TGCAGCGCGAACAGGGGATTGGAGACCCAGTACTTC.

The chain employs TRBV27 and TRBJ2-4, with D perhaps TRBD1 (6 bases). CDR3 size: 17 residues. The germline V gene encodes CDR1 MNHEY and CDR2 SMNVEV (reference sequence). The V and J ends lost 5 bases and 8 bases respectively, with 25 bases between them. CDR3 bases: TGTGCCAGCAGTCCCCGCGGCCAGGGGACGTTGAAGGACATTCAGTACTTC. It specifies CASSPRGQGTLKDIQYF.

The rearrangement links TRBV11-3 to TRBJ2-1; the D gene is possibly TRBD1 (6 bases). The V and J ends lost 0 bases and 3 bases respectively, with 9 bases between them. The CDR3 contains 15 residues. Germline CDR1 reads SGHNT; CDR2 reads YENEEA. The CDR3 DNA follows: TGTGCCAGCAGCTTAGAGGGGGCTATCTACAATGAGCAGTTCTTC. Translation: CASSLEGAIYNEQFF.

This clone was seen only a few times. V is TRBV5-1 and J is TRBJ2-7, with 7 positions matching TRBD1. Germline V CDR1 and CDR2: SGHRS, YFSETQ. This CDR3 is built from 14 residues. Trimming took 4 bases from V and 3 from J; bases not matched to a gene: 7. CDR3 DNA: TGCGCCAGCAGCCAAACCGGGACAGTCTACGAGCAGTACTTC. This gives the protein CASSQTGTVYEQYF.